This T cell receptor beta chain was identified during a study of T cells in Graves' hyperthyroidism and ophthalmopathy. Broader study findings: Most thyroid clonotypes expanded above 0.001 appeared in blood too.

With regard to this clonotype: Its target is unknown.

The CDR3 loop spans 13 amino acids. With V trimmed by 6 bases and J by 0 bases, 2 bases remained unmatched. The germline gives CDR1 SGHRS, CDR2 YFSETQ. RNA transcripts were the template for amplifying TCR beta CDR3 regions. Primed by the HTBI set, a first-round RT-PCR was run on the TCR CDR3. TCRdb reprocessed the multiplex PCR reads with MiXCR, giving one entry per CDR3 protein. The table shows 500,000 to 650,000 distinct CDR3 sequences, with over 45% occurring only once. Sequencing was performed on peripheral blood or thyroid tissue (not recorded which). The receptor's source is an adult woman with Graves' disease, either hyperthyroidism or ophthalmopathy (not recorded which). This sequence joins TRBV5-1 and TRBJ1-1, with 7 bases aligning to TRBD1. The CDR3 is CASKGQLNTEAFF. For the CDR3, the DNA is TGCGCCAGCAAGGGACAGTTGAACACTGAAGCTTTCTTT.